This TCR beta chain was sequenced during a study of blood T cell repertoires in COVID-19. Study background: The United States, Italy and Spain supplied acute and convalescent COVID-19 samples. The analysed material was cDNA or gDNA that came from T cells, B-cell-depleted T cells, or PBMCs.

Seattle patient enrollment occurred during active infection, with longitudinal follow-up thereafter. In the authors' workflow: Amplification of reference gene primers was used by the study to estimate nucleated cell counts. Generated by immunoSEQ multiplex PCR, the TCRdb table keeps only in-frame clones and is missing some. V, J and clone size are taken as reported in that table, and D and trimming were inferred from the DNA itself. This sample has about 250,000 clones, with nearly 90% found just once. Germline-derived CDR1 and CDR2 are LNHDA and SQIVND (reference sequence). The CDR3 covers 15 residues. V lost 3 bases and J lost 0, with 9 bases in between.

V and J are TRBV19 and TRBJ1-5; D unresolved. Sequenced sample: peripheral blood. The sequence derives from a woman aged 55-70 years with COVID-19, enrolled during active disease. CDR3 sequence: CASSITAYSNQPQHF. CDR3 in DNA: TGTGCCAGTAGTATCACCGCGTATAGCAATCAGCCCCAGCATTTT. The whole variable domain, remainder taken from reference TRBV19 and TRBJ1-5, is DGGITQSPKYLFRKEGQNVTLSCEQNLNHDAMYWYRQDPGQGLRLIYYSQIVNDFQKGDIAEGYSVSREKKESFPLTVTSAQKNPTAFYLCASSITAYSNQPQHFGDGTRLSIL.